A single sample is the source of the 29 T cell receptor beta chains below, sequenced in a study of beta chain features in type 1 diabetes. Sequenced material consisted of expressed TCRB transcripts (all of the isolated RNA was reverse transcribed). Some clones are missing from TCRdb's copy, which holds only in-frame ones; the method was immunoSEQ multiplex PCR. The sample has under 450,000 clones, 11% to 15% seen once. The sequenced material came from naive CD4+ T cells from blood. The source of these receptors is a man younger than 40 in good health.

This clone was detected a few times. The CDR3, as DNA: TGTGCCTGGAGTGTTTCGAAGGGAAACACCATATATTTT. This encodes CAWSVSKGNTIYF. The chain is built from TRBV30 and TRBJ1-3; D not resolved. The CDR3 loop spans 13 amino acids. Deletions cut 0 bases from V and 4 bases from J, with 7 bases between. Germline V lookup: CDR1 GTSNPN, CDR2 SVGIG (reference sequence).

This chain joins TRBV6-5 and TRBJ2-7; possibly TRBD1 or TRBD2 for D (5 bases each). CDR3 size: 13 residues. CDR1 MNHEY and CDR2 SVGAGI come from the germline V gene. Trimming removed 11 bases at V and 5 bases at J, with 19 bases between. The CDR3 is CAPAVVGDDEQYV. CDR3 in DNA: TGTGCCCCAGCGGTGGTGGGGGACGACGAGCAGTACGTC.

This clone has a handful of counts. This chain links TRBV29-1 with TRBJ1-4, with D tentatively TRBD1 (6 bases). The germline gives CDR1 SQVTM, CDR2 ANQGSEA. The germline V and J ends were trimmed by 7 bases and 4 bases, with 16 bases remaining between them. The CDR3 runs to 14 residues. DNA for the CDR3: TGCAGCGCCGGCAGGGGACTAGATAATGAAAAACTGTTTTTT. This translates into CSAGRGLDNEKLFF.

This clone has just a few counts. The gene calls are TRBV7-9 and TRBJ1-3; 7 bases map to TRBD1. J lost 6 bases, V lost 7 bases, and 6 bases had no gene match. The CDR3 loop spans 13 amino acids. CDR1 and CDR2 from the germline V gene are SEHNR and FQNEAQ (reference sequence). This chain's CDR3 is CASKRQGTNTIYF. As DNA, the CDR3 is TGTGCCAGCAAAAGACAGGGAACAAACACCATATATTTT.

This clone was counted a few times. The chain joins TRBV13 to TRBJ2-2, with TRBD2 matching over 7 bases. Germline CDR1 reads PRHDT; CDR2 reads FYEKMQ (reference sequence). The CDR3 contains 15 residues. Trimming cost V 2 bases and J 4 bases; bases outside gene matches: 4. CDR3: CASSLTRGVTGELFF. The CDR3 nucleotides are TGTGCCAGCAGCTTAACCCGGGGGGTCACCGGGGAGCTGTTTTTT.

There are a few counts of this clone. J is TRBJ1-6 and V is TRBV7-2, with 7 nucleotides matching TRBD1. The CDR3 contains 14 residues. Germline V gives CDR1 SGHTA, CDR2 FQGNSA. The V gene end was trimmed by 3 bases and the J gene end by 15 bases; junction bases not matched to a gene: 11. CDR3 nucleotides: TGTGCCAGCAGCTTGGACCAGGGGGGCGCCCTCCTCCACTTT. Its protein is CASSLDQGGALLHF. The full variable domain, in which reference TRBV7-2 and TRBJ1-6 provide the parts outside the CDR3, is GAGVSQSPSNKVTEKGKDVELRCDPISGHTALYWYRQSLGQGLEFLIYFQGNSAPDKSGLPSDRFSAERTGGSVSTLTIQRTQQEDSAVYLCASSLDQGGALLHFGNGTRLTVT.

This clone was detected a few times. The V call is TRBV7-9, the J call TRBJ2-7; D gene unclear. Germline V gives CDR1 SEHNR, CDR2 FQNEAQ (reference sequence). This CDR3 is 12 amino acids long. V was cut by 0 bases and J by 6 bases, with 6 bases left in between. The DNA for the CDR3 is TGTGCCAGCAGCTTAGCCGGTCGCGAGCAGTACTTC. Protein sequence: CASSLAGREQYF.

This clone appeared a few times. The chain has TRBV7-2 and TRBJ2-7; D uncertain. The V gene lost 3 bases and the J gene lost 0 bases, with 9 bases spanning the gap. This CDR3 comprises 14 residues. Germline V gene lookup returns CDR1 SGHTA and CDR2 FQGNSA. The CDR3 is CASSFRPSSYEQYV. In DNA, the CDR3 is TGTGCCAGCAGCTTCCGACCGAGCTCCTACGAGCAGTACGTC.

The rearrangement joins TRBV7-2 to TRBJ2-7; 7 bases agree with TRBD2. This CDR3 comprises 13 residues. The germline V gene has CDR1 SGHTA and CDR2 FQGNSA. The V gene end was trimmed by 2 bases and the J gene end by 3 bases; junction bases not matched to a gene: 1. The CDR3 nucleotides are TGTGCCAGCAGCTTATCGGGGGGCTACGAGCAGTACGTC. This sequence encodes CASSLSGGYEQYV.

This clone showed up just a few times. The chain links TRBV6-5 to TRBJ2-3; 7 nucleotides agree with TRBD1. Trimming at V came to 2 bases and at J to 5 bases, leaving 4 bases not matched to a gene. From germline, CDR1 is MNHEY and CDR2 SVGAGI. The CDR3 extends over 14 amino acids. The CDR3, as DNA: TGTGCCAGCAGTTACCGGACAGGCGGAGATACGCAGTATTTT. It translates to CASSYRTGGDTQYF.

This clone was recorded a few times. The chain couples TRBV7-2 to TRBJ2-7; D is undetermined. Trimming pared 2 bases from V and 4 bases from J, leaving 15 bases between. The CDR3 covers 15 residues. Per germline, CDR1 SGHTA and CDR2 FQGNSA. In DNA, the CDR3 is TGTGCCAGCAGCTTACGTGTCGGGTCGGATTACGAGCAGTACTTC. Its translation is CASSLRVGSDYEQYF.

This clone was picked up a small number of times. The rearrangement uses TRBV29-1 and TRBJ2-1; TRBD1 matches 9 bases. The CDR3 extends over 13 amino acids. Germline trimming cut 6 bases from V and 4 bases from J; bases unmatched to any gene: 4. Germline-derived CDR1 and CDR2 are SQVTM and ANQGSEA. The CDR3 DNA sequence: TGCAGCGTGGACAGGGGAAGATACAATGAGCAGTTCTTC. Protein sequence: CSVDRGRYNEQFF.

This clone occurred many times. The J gene is TRBJ2-7, the V gene TRBV29-1, with TRBD1 as a possible D gene (6 bases). The germline V gene encodes CDR1 SQVTM and CDR2 ANQGSEA. CDR3 length: 13 residues. Trimming cost V 6 bases and J 3 bases, with 15 bases left between them. The CDR3 region is CSVQGERLYEQYF. Written as DNA, the CDR3 is TGCAGCGTACAGGGAGAGAGGCTCTACGAGCAGTACTTC.

The chain recombines TRBV7-2 with TRBJ2-3; TRBD2 matches 9 bases. Germline assignment: CDR1 SGHTA and CDR2 FQGNSA. The CDR3 contains 15 residues. With V trimmed by 8 bases and J by 4 bases, 10 bases remained unmatched. The CDR3 reads CASCYRGRGADTQYF. The CDR3, as DNA: TGTGCCAGCTGTTACCGCGGGAGGGGGGCAGATACGCAGTATTTT.

The chain carries TRBV6-6 and TRBJ2-3; D gene uncertain. This CDR3 is 14 amino acids long. Germline V gives CDR1 MNHNY, CDR2 SVGAGI (reference sequence). V lost 0 bases and J lost 0, with 4 bases in between. The DNA for the CDR3 is TGTGCCAGCAGTTACTCTACTAGCACAGATACGCAGTATTTT. Residues: CASSYSTSTDTQYF.

This clone appeared a few times. The chain carries TRBV6-5 and TRBJ2-3, with D unclear. This CDR3 has 11 residues. V gave up 2 bases and J gave up 8 bases, with 5 bases separating them. Germline CDR1 MNHEY, CDR2 SVGAGI. CDR3 residues: CASSYDTTQYF. In DNA form, the CDR3 reads TGTGCCAGCAGTTACGATACTACGCAGTATTTT.

The chain couples TRBV13 to TRBJ2-1; TRBD1 agrees at 7 bases. The CDR3 extends over 14 amino acids. CDR1 and CDR2 from the germline V gene are PRHDT and FYEKMQ (reference sequence). Trimming at V came to 6 bases and at J to 7 bases, leaving 9 bases not matched to a gene. CDR3 DNA sequence: TGTGCCAGCAGTTCCTCGGACAGGTTTAATGAGCAGTTCTTC. This gives the protein CASSSSDRFNEQFF.

The CDR3 loop is CASSQDPTLAVYNEQFF. The DNA for the CDR3 is TGTGCCAGCAGCCAAGATCCAACGCTAGCGGTATACAATGAGCAGTTCTTC. The chain links TRBV14 to TRBJ2-1; 7 nucleotides match TRBD2. V was pared by 0 bases and J by 4 bases, with 9 bases of the junction left unmatched. The CDR3 totals 17 residues. Germline V gene data show CDR1 as SGHDN and CDR2 as FVKESK.

This clone turned up a few times. The chain combines TRBV15 with TRBJ2-3; 8 positions match TRBD2. The CDR3 sequence is 14 residues long. Looked up from germline, CDR1 is LNHNV and CDR2 is YYDKDF (reference sequence). Trimming removed 6 bases from V and 2 bases from J; junction bases left unmatched: 4. CDR3 protein: CATRSGGTTDTQYF. The CDR3 DNA sequence: TGTGCCACCAGAAGCGGGGGTACCACAGATACGCAGTATTTT.

The chain joins TRBV30 to TRBJ1-2; D not resolved. CDR1 GTSNPN and CDR2 SVGIG come from the germline V gene (reference sequence). This CDR3 has 13 amino acids. V was trimmed by 0 bases and J by 7 bases, leaving 12 bases between them. The CDR3 DNA is TGTGCCTGGAGTGTTATCGGGGAGGGTGGCTACACCTTC. Protein: CAWSVIGEGGYTF. The complete variable domain, with remaining parts taken from reference TRBV30 and TRBJ1-2, reads SQTIHQWPATLVQPVGSPLSLECTVEGTSNPNLYWYRQAAGRGLQLLFYSVGIGQISSEVPQNLSASRPQDRQFILSSKKLLLSDSGFYLCAWSVIGEGGYTFGSGTRLTVV.

This clone has a count of ten or more. This chain connects TRBV30 to TRBJ2-5, with D perhaps matching TRBD2 (5 bases). Trimming took 0 bases from V and 4 from J, leaving 18 bases between them. There are 16 residues in the CDR3. CDR1 and CDR2 from the germline V gene are GTSNPN and SVGIG (reference sequence). The CDR3 DNA sequence: TGTGCCTGGAGTGTAAGGTCGCCCAGACGGGGAGAGACCCAGTACTTC. It yields the protein CAWSVRSPRRGETQYF.

The chain couples TRBV10-3 to TRBJ1-2; D uncertain. CDR1 ENHRY and CDR2 SYGVKD come from the germline V gene. The CDR3 is made up of 12 amino acids. Between the trimmed V and J ends, which lost 2 bases and 7 bases, there was a span of 8 bases. CDR3 DNA sequence: TGTGCCATCAGTGAGGTCCGGGGTGGCTACACCTTC. This translates into CAISEVRGGYTF.

This chain links TRBV19 with TRBJ2-1, with TRBD2 as a possible D gene (7 bases). The CDR3 sequence is 14 residues long. The V gene lost 7 bases and the J gene lost 7 bases, with 17 bases spanning the gap. Per germline, CDR1 LNHDA and CDR2 SQIVND (reference sequence). CDR3: CASTFGGPGNEQFF. CDR3 bases: TGTGCCAGTACGTTCGGGGGGCCCGGGAATGAGCAGTTCTTC. The variable domain in full, with the rest retrieved from reference TRBV19 and TRBJ2-1, is DGGITQSPKYLFRKEGQNVTLSCEQNLNHDAMYWYRQDPGQGLRLIYYSQIVNDFQKGDIAEGYSVSREKKESFPLTVTSAQKNPTAFYLCASTFGGPGNEQFFGPGTRLTVL.

The V call is TRBV7-9, the J call TRBJ2-2; possible D gene TRBD1, 5 bases. The V end lost 4 bases, the J end lost 8 bases, and 11 bases lay between the germline ends. The germline gives CDR1 SEHNR, CDR2 FQNEAQ (reference sequence). The CDR3 totals 13 residues. The CDR3 DNA reads as TGTGCCAGCAGCTCCATCCGGACAGGGGAGCTGTTTTTT. It translates to CASSSIRTGELFF.

This clone was recorded a few times. V gene TRBV27 combines with J gene TRBJ1-5; D uncertain. Germline V gives CDR1 MNHEY, CDR2 SMNVEV (reference sequence). Trimming left V 6 bases short and J 6 bases short, with 12 bases between. CDR3 length: 13 residues. DNA of the CDR3: TGTGCCAGCAGAGCCTGGGCTGGTCAGCCCCAGCATTTT. This codes for CASRAWAGQPQHF.

This chain connects TRBV9 to TRBJ2-1; D is unclear. V was trimmed by 0 bases and J by 0 bases, leaving 10 bases between them. CDR3 length: 16 amino acids. CDR1 is SGDLS, CDR2 YYNGEE, per germline. The CDR3 is CASSVVGWSSYNEQFF. The CDR3 bases are TGTGCCAGCAGCGTAGTCGGGTGGAGCTCCTACAATGAGCAGTTCTTC. Together with reference TRBV9 and TRBJ2-1, the CDR3 gives the full variable domain: DSGVTQTPKHLITATGQRVTLRCSPRSGDLSVYWYQQSLDQGLQFLIQYYNGEERAKGNILERFSAQQFPDLHSELNLSSLELGDSALYFCASSVVGWSSYNEQFFGPGTRLTVL.

V usage is TRBV5-6 and J usage is TRBJ2-5, with D possibly TRBD1 on 5 matching bases. CDR3 length: 13 residues. V lost 3 bases to trimming and J lost 4 bases, with 10 bases between them. Germline V gene sequence: CDR1 SGHDT, CDR2 YYEEEE. The CDR3 protein is CASSSGIGETQYF. CDR3 DNA: TGTGCCAGCAGCTCAGGGATAGGAGAGACCCAGTACTTC.

This clone occurred a few times. The chain is built from TRBV7-3 and TRBJ2-3; 10 nucleotides match TRBD2. The germline CDR1 and CDR2 sequences are SGHTA and FQGTGA. The CDR3 length is 17 residues. J was trimmed by 2 bases and V by 1 base; bases with no gene match: 6. The CDR3 bases are TGTGCCAGCAGCTTAAATCTAGCGGGAGCGACCACAGATACGCAGTATTTT. It specifies CASSLNLAGATTDTQYF.

This clone was detected a few times. The chain recombines TRBV2 with TRBJ2-2, with D maybe TRBD1 (5 bases). Germline values: CDR1 SNHLY, CDR2 FYNNEI. CDR3 length: 14 residues. The V end lost 6 bases, the J end lost 8 bases, and 16 bases lay between the germline ends. CDR3 protein: CASRRTSSGGELFF. The CDR3 bases are TGTGCCAGCAGACGCACCTCCTCAGGGGGGGAGCTGTTTTTT.